Shown below are 13 T cell receptor beta chains from a single sample sequenced in a study of shared clonotypes between healthy human individuals. The repertoire was sequenced with immunoSEQ multiplex PCR; TCRdb's copy has only in-frame clones and lacks some. The sample lists 2 million to 2.5 million clones, approximately 95% occurring once. The sequenced sample consisted of naive CD4+ T cells from PBMCs. Subset: CD45RA+ positively selected. The receptor set was obtained from a young man in good health. Some clones in this sample may be carry-over from other donors' samples.

The J gene is TRBJ2-1, the V gene TRBV5-1; 15 nucleotides agree with TRBD2. Per germline, CDR1 SGHRS and CDR2 YFSETQ. V was pared by 0 bases and J by 10 bases, with 5 bases of the junction left unmatched. The CDR3 is made up of 16 amino acids. The CDR3 region is CASSLGTSGRAGEQFF. CDR3 coding DNA: TGCGCCAGCAGCTTGGGGACTAGCGGGAGGGCCGGGGAGCAGTTCTTC.

This chain connects TRBV6-5 to TRBJ2-2; D gene ambiguous. V dropped 6 bases and J dropped 3 bases, with 5 bases sitting between them. The length of the CDR3 is 12 residues. The germline V gene has CDR1 MNHEY and CDR2 SVGAGI. The CDR3 spells CASRFYTGELFF. The CDR3, as DNA: TGTGCCAGCAGATTCTACACCGGGGAGCTGTTTTTT.

This sequence joins TRBV2 and TRBJ1-2; a weak D match, TRBD1 (5 bases). Germline CDR1 reads SNHLY; CDR2 reads FYNNEI. The CDR3 covers 13 residues. V dropped 9 bases and J dropped 5 bases, with 16 bases sitting between them. The CDR3 protein is CASSAQTGYGYTF. Here the CDR3 DNA reads TGTGCCAGTTCTGCGCAAACAGGTTATGGCTACACCTTC.

The chain combines TRBV6-5 with TRBJ2-7; the match to TRBD2 covers 7 bases. This CDR3 has 14 amino acids. From germline, CDR1 is MNHEY and CDR2 SVGAGI. J lost 3 bases, V lost 2 bases, and 4 bases had no gene match. In nucleotides, the CDR3 is TGTGCCAGCAGTTACCGCGGGAGCTACTACGAGCAGTACTTC. Translated, it gives CASSYRGSYYEQYF.

The chain links TRBV6-1 to TRBJ2-6; D is undetermined. The germline V gene has CDR1 MNHNS and CDR2 SASEGT. CDR3 length equals 14 residues. Trimming left V 2 bases short and J 2 bases short, with 4 bases between. The CDR3 protein is CASSENPGANVLTF. The CDR3 region has the DNA TGTGCCAGCAGTGAAAACCCTGGGGCCAACGTCCTGACTTTC.

The chain links TRBV7-9 to TRBJ2-2; 13 nucleotides match TRBD2. Germline-derived CDR1 and CDR2 are SEHNR and FQNEAQ (reference sequence). The junction had 4 bases not matched to a gene; V was cut back by 5 bases and J by 1 base. This CDR3 spans 17 amino acids. CDR3 nucleotides: TGTGCCAGCAGCCAGGGACTAGCGGGAAGGAACACCGGGGAGCTGTTTTTT. Amino acid sequence: CASSQGLAGRNTGELFF.

The V and J genes are TRBV6-6 and TRBJ2-7; possible D gene TRBD2, 6 bases. Trimming pared 4 bases from V and 4 bases from J, leaving 14 bases between. Per the germline V gene, CDR1 is MNHNY and CDR2 is SVGAGI (reference sequence). CDR3 length: 14 residues. CDR3 residues: CASSLGGMVYEQYF. In nucleotides, the CDR3 is TGTGCCAGCAGTTTGGGCGGGATGGTTTACGAGCAGTACTTC.

The chain combines TRBV6-1 with TRBJ2-2, with D perhaps matching TRBD1 (5 bases). Germline CDR1 reads MNHNS; CDR2 reads SASEGT. CDR3 length: 15 amino acids. With 2 bases removed from V and 6 bases from J, the gap between germline ends came to 13 bases. The CDR3 loop is CASSEMTVGPGELFF. As DNA, the CDR3 is TGTGCCAGCAGTGAAATGACAGTCGGCCCCGGGGAGCTGTTTTTT.

V usage is TRBV9 and J usage is TRBJ2-5; unclear D gene. Germline V gene lookup returns CDR1 SGDLS and CDR2 YYNGEE. The CDR3 covers 16 residues. V lost 3 bases and J 5 bases, leaving 20 bases between the germline ends. The CDR3 nucleotides are TGTGCCAGCAGCGCCCAGTCGGACCTAACAATGGAGACCCAGTACTTC. It specifies CASSAQSDLTMETQYF. Based on the CDR3 plus reference TRBV9 and TRBJ2-5, the full variable domain is DSGVTQTPKHLITATGQRVTLRCSPRSGDLSVYWYQQSLDQGLQFLIQYYNGEERAKGNILERFSAQQFPDLHSELNLSSLELGDSALYFCASSAQSDLTMETQYFGPGTRLLVL.

This clone came up a few times. The V gene is TRBV7-9, the J gene TRBJ1-1, with a weak D call TRBD1 (6 bases). Germline-derived CDR1 and CDR2 are SEHNR and FQNEAQ (reference sequence). The V gene lost 1 base and the J gene lost 4 bases, with 13 bases spanning the gap. The CDR3 has 15 residues. Here the CDR3 DNA reads TGTGCCAGCAGCTTAGTGGGCAGGGGAGGCACTGAAGCTTTCTTT. As protein: CASSLVGRGGTEAFF.

The rearrangement joins TRBV27 to TRBJ2-6; D is unclear. The CDR3 sequence is 15 residues long. V was trimmed by 5 bases and J by 1 base, leaving 9 bases between them. Germline-derived CDR1 and CDR2 are MNHEY and SMNVEV (reference sequence). The CDR3 loop is CASSPTSSGANVLTF. The CDR3 DNA follows: TGTGCCAGCAGTCCGACTTCTTCTGGGGCCAACGTCCTGACTTTC.

The chain is built from TRBV5-4 and TRBJ1-1; TRBD1 matches at 8 bases. Trimming removed 0 bases from V and 3 bases from J; junction bases left unmatched: 7. The germline V gene encodes CDR1 SGHNT and CDR2 YYREEE (reference sequence). This CDR3 is built from 16 residues. CDR3: CASSLGARGQDTEAFF. The CDR3 DNA reads TGTGCCAGCAGCTTGGGGGCCAGGGGGCAGGACACTGAAGCTTTCTTT.

The chain is built from TRBV6-6 and TRBJ1-1; 7 positions match TRBD1. CDR1 and CDR2 (germline): MNHNY, SVGAGI (reference sequence). V gave up 6 bases and J gave up 7 bases; unmatched junction bases: 5. The CDR3 has 12 amino acids. CDR3 DNA sequence: TGTGCCAGCAGCTCACAGGGGAATGAAGCTTTCTTT. This translates into CASSSQGNEAFF.